This T cell receptor (beta chain) was recorded in a study of blood T cell repertoires in COVID-19. Overall study: COVID-19 samples collected from the United States, Italy and Spain covered acute and convalescent phases. PBMCs, B-cell-depleted T cells, or T cells were the source of the cDNA or gDNA that made up the material.

Original processing notes: Estimates of nucleated cell counts were drawn from the amplification of reference gene primers. Clones were read by immunoSEQ multiplex PCR, and TCRdb kept only the in-frame ones, dropping some. V and J calls and clone size follow that table, whereas D and trimming were derived from the DNA. Here the sample spans roughly 110,000 clones, just over 90% being singletons. This TCR came from a woman in her twenties or thirties with acute or convalescent COVID-19. The sequencing sample was made of peripheral blood.

CDR3 amino acids: CASSLGSMTGETQYF. DNA for the CDR3: TGTGCCAGCAGCTTGGGTAGTATGACAGGAGAGACCCAGTACTTC. The rearrangement links TRBV7-9 to TRBJ2-5, with D possibly matching TRBD1 (6 bases). This CDR3 is built from 15 residues. The V gene's germline CDR1 is SEHNR and CDR2 FQNEAQ (reference sequence). Trimming cost V 3 bases and J 4 bases, with 15 bases left between them.